The entry that follows covers one TCR beta chain sequence. The antigen is undetermined. The V gene lost 1 base and the J gene lost 4 bases, with 11 bases spanning the gap. In germline, CDR1 is SQVTM, CDR2 ANQGSEA. There are 13 residues in the CDR3. Expressed TCRB transcripts were sequenced after all isolated RNA was converted to cDNA. Profiled with immunoSEQ multiplex PCR; TCRdb holds only in-frame clones, not every one. The data show 300,000 or so clones, with roughly 14% seen just once and approximately 0.016% held by the top ten. These data originate in a study of beta chain features in type 1 diabetes. Study findings and constraints: When VDJ junctions were examined, type 1 diabetes patients showed fewer insertions and more deletions. Short templates might get an advantage during PCR, and this would be equal in patients and controls. Among all four CD4+ subsets, Type 1 diabetes patients had TCRB CDR3s that were moderately but significantly shorter.

Sorting with CD45RO/CCR7/CD25/CD127/CD95/CD27 yielded naive, central memory, regulatory and stem-like memory CD4+ cells. The source is a woman aged 18 to 35 with type 1 diabetes. This sequence joins TRBV29-1 and TRBJ2-7; D may be TRBD2 (5 bases). The sequencing input was naive CD4+ T cells from blood. CDR3 residues: CSVEGGGPYEQYF. In DNA form, the CDR3 reads TGCAGCGTTGAAGGCGGAGGACCGTACGAGCAGTACTTC.